Following are 23 T cell receptor beta chains from one sample sequenced in a study of a mutant IDH1 vaccine in newly diagnosed glioma. As to time point: baseline, week 1 (first vaccination visit). Regarding treatment: pre-vaccination baseline after standard-of-care therapy. The repertoire was sequenced with immunoSEQ multiplex PCR; TCRdb's copy has only in-frame clones and lacks some. Among about 88,000 clones, about 80% were seen once, and the ten largest hold 5.3%. This material consisted of PBMCs, taken from a glioma patient treated with radiotherapy, temozolomide or both. The receptors derive from a man aged 35 to 55 with glioma. Some clones in this sample may be carry-over from other donors' samples.

The chain couples TRBV6-5 to TRBJ1-5; D gene unclear. The V gene lost 6 bases and the J gene lost 0 bases, with 9 bases spanning the gap. Looked up from germline, CDR1 is MNHEY and CDR2 is SVGAGI. CDR3 length: 14 residues. Here the CDR3 DNA reads TGTGCCAGCAGGAAGGGCTATAGCAATCAGCCCCAGCATTTT. Its translation: CASRKGYSNQPQHF.

The V gene is TRBV5-1, the J gene TRBJ1-5; possible D gene TRBD1, 5 bases. V was trimmed by 0 bases and J by 2 bases, leaving 9 bases between them. This CDR3 is 15 amino acids long. CDR1 is SGHRS and CDR2 is YFSETQ in the germline V gene. CDR3 DNA sequence: TGCGCCAGCAGCTTGGAGGGGAGCGGCAATCAGCCCCAGCATTTT. Translation: CASSLEGSGNQPQHF.

In its sample, this clone was seen once. This chain uses TRBV6-5 with TRBJ1-1; D unclear. Germline loops: CDR1 MNHEY, CDR2 SVGAGI. CDR3 length equals 14 residues. The V and J ends lost 3 bases and 1 base respectively, with 9 bases between them. The CDR3 DNA reads as TGTGCCAGCAGTTATCACGGATGGAACACTGAAGCTTTCTTT. The encoded protein is CASSYHGWNTEAFF.

As regards this clone: At one end, the junction sequence differs from germline, possibly due to a read error. This CDR3 is CASSGILEGSYEQYF. The CDR3 bases are TGCGCCAGTAGTGGGATCCTCGAAGGCTCCTACGAGCAGTACTTC. The chain is built from TRBV10-2 and TRBJ2-7; no clear D. CDR1 is WSHSY, CDR2 SAAADI, per germline. The CDR3 runs 15 residues.

The chain links TRBV7-8 to TRBJ2-7; D not certain. V was cut by 4 bases and J by 5 bases, with 9 bases left in between. This CDR3 is built from 12 residues. Germline-derived CDR1 and CDR2 are SGHVS and FQNEAQ. CDR3 region: CASSSSRHEQYF. CDR3 nucleotide sequence: TGTGCCAGCAGCTCGTCTAGGCACGAGCAGTACTTC.

The genes are TRBV19 and TRBJ2-2, with 7 bases that match TRBD1. This CDR3 comprises 16 residues. In germline, CDR1 is LNHDA, CDR2 SQIVND (reference sequence). J was trimmed by 2 bases and V by 5 bases; bases with no gene match: 8. The CDR3, as DNA: TGTGCCAGTAGTGTGGGACAGCTGCTAAACACCGGGGAGCTGTTTTTT. Its protein product is CASSVGQLLNTGELFF.

In the case of this clone: Other DNA sequences from this sample encode an identical CDR3 as well. The rearrangement uses TRBV29-1 and TRBJ1-1; no clear D. Germline values: CDR1 SQVTM, CDR2 ANQGSEA. This CDR3 region has 13 residues. Between the trimmed V and J ends, which lost 3 bases and 0 bases, there was a span of 8 bases. This CDR3 is CSVEGLMNTEAFF. The CDR3 coding sequence is TGCAGCGTTGAGGGTCTCATGAACACTGAAGCTTTCTTT.

The chain is built from TRBV5-1 and TRBJ2-5; D is possibly TRBD2 (5 bases). The CDR3 covers 13 residues. Trimming removed 4 bases at V and 5 bases at J, with 12 bases between. The germline gives CDR1 SGHRS, CDR2 YFSETQ. The CDR3 coding sequence is TGCGCCAGCAGCGGCACTAGTTTGGAGACCCAGTACTTC. Its translation: CASSGTSLETQYF.

This clone was seen once. The rearrangement uses TRBV19 and TRBJ1-3; a weak D match, TRBD1 (5 bases). Trimming shortened V by 1 base and J by 4 bases, and 5 bases separated the two germline ends. Germline loops: CDR1 LNHDA, CDR2 SQIVND (reference sequence). The CDR3 runs 13 residues. This chain's CDR3 is CASSIGDGNTIYF. The CDR3 bases are TGTGCCAGTAGTATAGGGGACGGAAACACCATATATTTT.

The count of this clone is one. The rearrangement uses TRBV7-9 and TRBJ1-3; D is unresolved. The germline V and J ends were trimmed by 6 bases and 4 bases, with 10 bases remaining between them. CDR1 is SEHNR, CDR2 FQNEAQ, per germline (reference sequence). The CDR3 sequence is 13 residues long. CDR3 nucleotide sequence: TGTGCCAGCAGAGGGAGTGGGGGAAACACCATATATTTT. Translated, it gives CASRGSGGNTIYF.

This chain links TRBV4-2 with TRBJ2-3, with 7 bases matching TRBD2. The CDR3 length is 11 residues. Trimming at V came to 8 bases and at J to 4 bases, leaving 0 bases not matched to a gene. CDR1 LGHNA and CDR2 YNFKEQ come from the germline V gene. CDR3 DNA: TGTGCCAGCGGGGGGGCAGATACGCAGTATTTT. It codes for CASGGADTQYF.

The rearrangement links TRBV18 to TRBJ1-4; 8 nucleotides line up with TRBD1. The junction had 11 bases not matched to a gene; V was cut back by 0 bases and J by 14 bases. The CDR3 is 15 amino acids. The germline V gene has CDR1 KGHSH and CDR2 LQKENI. The CDR3, as DNA: TGTGCCAGCTCACCACCCCTTGGACAGGGAAATGGGCTGTTTTTT. Translation: CASSPPLGQGNGLFF.

This chain connects TRBV7-9 to TRBJ1-3, with D uncertain. Germline V gene sequence: CDR1 SEHNR, CDR2 FQNEAQ (reference sequence). The CDR3 consists of 15 residues. V lost 5 bases, J lost 1 base, and 12 bases lay in between. CDR3 sequence (DNA): TGTGCCAGCAGCGGTTGGGGTTGGTCTGGAAACACCATATATTTT. It yields the protein CASSGWGWSGNTIYF.

The genes are TRBV5-1 and TRBJ2-4; 9 nucleotides match TRBD1. This CDR3 has 19 residues. Germline CDR1 SGHRS, CDR2 YFSETQ. Losses at the gene ends were 0 bases for V and 1 base for J; bases not matched to a gene: 11. CDR3 sequence: CASSLAAGTGNMAKNIQYF. The CDR3 DNA reads as TGCGCCAGCAGCTTGGCCGCCGGGACAGGGAATATGGCCAAAAACATTCAGTACTTC.

The J gene is TRBJ1-1, the V gene TRBV19; D ambiguous. V lost 6 bases, J lost 0 bases, and 5 bases lay in between. Germline V lookup: CDR1 LNHDA, CDR2 SQIVND (reference sequence). CDR3 length: 12 amino acids. Written as DNA, the CDR3 is TGTGCCAGTAGCGGATTGAACACTGAAGCTTTCTTT. This translates into CASSGLNTEAFF. The full variable domain, rest sourced from reference TRBV19 and TRBJ1-1, is DGGITQSPKYLFRKEGQNVTLSCEQNLNHDAMYWYRQDPGQGLRLIYYSQIVNDFQKGDIAEGYSVSREKKESFPLTVTSAQKNPTAFYLCASSGLNTEAFFGQGTRLTVV.

A few counts support this clone. V and J are TRBV9 and TRBJ2-3; D unclear. The CDR3 is 11 residues long. Trimming took 4 bases from V and 5 from J, leaving 5 bases between them. The germline V gene encodes CDR1 SGDLS and CDR2 YYNGEE. CDR3 loop: CASSLGDTQYF. The CDR3 DNA sequence: TGTGCCAGCAGCCTCGGAGATACGCAGTATTTT.

This rearrangement joins TRBV5-1 to TRBJ2-7, with 7 positions matching TRBD2. CDR1 is SGHRS, CDR2 YFSETQ, per germline. Losses at the gene ends were 6 bases for V and 12 bases for J; bases not matched to a gene: 9. There are 11 residues in the CDR3. The CDR3 region has the DNA TGCGCCAGCACCGGGGGGACCGGTTTGTACTTC. Amino acids: CASTGGTGLYF.

This chain uses TRBV29-1 with TRBJ2-3; TRBD2 is a possible D gene (6 bases). Germline V gene lookup returns CDR1 SQVTM and CDR2 ANQGSEA. Trimming took 7 bases from V and 3 from J, leaving 8 bases between them. The CDR3 length is 11 residues. The CDR3 spells CSGGETDTQYF. The CDR3 DNA follows: TGCAGCGGCGGGGAAACAGATACGCAGTATTTT.

The genes are TRBV6-6 and TRBJ2-3; 7 bases line up with TRBD1. Germline loops: CDR1 MNHNY, CDR2 SVGAGI (reference sequence). This CDR3 is 16 amino acids long. Trimming took 2 bases from V and 0 from J; bases not matched to a gene: 5. The CDR3 nucleotides read TGTGCCAGCAGTTACAAGACAGGGCCTAGCACAGATACGCAGTATTTT. This translates into CASSYKTGPSTDTQYF.

This clone occurred once. This chain joins TRBV4-1 and TRBJ1-2; a possible D gene is TRBD1 (6 bases). Trimming pared 2 bases from V and 3 bases from J, leaving 25 bases between. The CDR3 contains 19 residues. Per the germline V gene, CDR1 is MGHRA and CDR2 is YSYEKL. The CDR3 DNA follows: TGCGCCAGCAGCCAACCCACGCTTAGACAGGCACCAGGGTACTATGGCTACACCTTC. Protein product: CASSQPTLRQAPGYYGYTF.

The chain couples TRBV2 to TRBJ1-1, with a possible D match to TRBD1 (5 bases). Trimming stripped 4 bases from V and 3 bases from J, with 6 bases between. The CDR3 has 12 residues. Germline lookup yields CDR1 SNHLY and CDR2 FYNNEI. The chain's CDR3 is CASSAGDTEAFF. The CDR3, as DNA: TGTGCCAGCAGTGCGGGGGACACTGAAGCTTTCTTT.

This clone occurred a few times. This chain uses TRBV30 with TRBJ1-1; tentative D call: TRBD1 (6 bases). This CDR3 spans 14 amino acids. The germline V gene encodes CDR1 GTSNPN and CDR2 SVGIG (reference sequence). Deletions cut 2 bases from V and 6 bases from J, with 16 bases between. The CDR3 sequence: CAWSLGGALAEAFF. CDR3 DNA sequence: TGTGCCTGGAGTCTGGGGGGCGCCCTGGCTGAAGCTTTCTTT. The full variable domain, in which reference TRBV30 and TRBJ1-1 provide the parts outside the CDR3, is SQTIHQWPATLVQPVGSPLSLECTVEGTSNPNLYWYRQAAGRGLQLLFYSVGIGQISSEVPQNLSASRPQDRQFILSSKKLLLSDSGFYLCAWSLGGALAEAFFGQGTRLTVV.

Remarks on this clone: An end of the junction differs from the germline gene, which may be a read error. This chain connects TRBV6-5 to TRBJ1-6; D gene uncertain. The CDR3 length is 14 residues. In germline, CDR1 is MNHEY, CDR2 SVGAGI. The CDR3 reads CASSRGSSAPREPF. The CDR3 bases are TGTGCCAGCAGCCGAGGGAGTTCTGCTCCTAGAGAGCCTTTC.